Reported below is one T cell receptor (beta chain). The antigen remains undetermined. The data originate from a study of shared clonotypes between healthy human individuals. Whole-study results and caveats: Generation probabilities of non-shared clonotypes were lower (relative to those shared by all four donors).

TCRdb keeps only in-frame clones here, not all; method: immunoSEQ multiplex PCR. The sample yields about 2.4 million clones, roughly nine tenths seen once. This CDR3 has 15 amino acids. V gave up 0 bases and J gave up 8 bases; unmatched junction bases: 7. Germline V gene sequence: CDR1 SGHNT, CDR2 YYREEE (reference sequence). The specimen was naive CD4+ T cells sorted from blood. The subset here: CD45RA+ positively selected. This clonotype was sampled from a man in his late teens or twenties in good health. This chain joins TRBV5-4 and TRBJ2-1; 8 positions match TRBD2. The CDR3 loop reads CASSLDGTRSHEQFF. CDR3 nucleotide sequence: TGTGCCAGCAGCTTGGATGGGACTAGGTCCCATGAGCAGTTCTTC.